The following is a TCR beta chain sequence with its context. This record comes from a study of control samples from healthy donors and cancer patients. Data came from immunoSEQ multiplex PCR; TCRdb stores just in-frame clones and leaves some out. This table holds around 55,000 clones, 95% to 97% found once. The germline CDR1 and CDR2 sequences are MNHNY and SVGAGI (reference sequence). The CDR3 has 12 residues. V was pared by 8 bases and J by 10 bases, with 12 bases between. The clonotype was recovered from a woman under 30 in good health. The specimen sequenced was blood. The chain carries TRBV6-6 and TRBJ1-6; TRBD1 is a possible D gene (5 bases). The CDR3 nucleotides read TGTGCCAGCGGGACCCCGGGGTCACCCCTCCACTTT. As protein: CASGTPGSPLHF.